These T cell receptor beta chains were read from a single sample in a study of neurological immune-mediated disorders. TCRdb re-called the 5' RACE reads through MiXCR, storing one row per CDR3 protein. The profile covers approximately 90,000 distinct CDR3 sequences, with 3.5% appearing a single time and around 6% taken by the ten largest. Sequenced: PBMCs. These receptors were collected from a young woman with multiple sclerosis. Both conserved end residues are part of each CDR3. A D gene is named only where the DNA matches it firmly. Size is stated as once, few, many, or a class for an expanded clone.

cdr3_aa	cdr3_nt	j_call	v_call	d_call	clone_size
CAITPGPRGTEAFF	TGTGCCATCACTCCCGGGCCGCGGGGCACTGAAGCTTTCTTT	TRBJ1-1	TRBV10-3	-	many
CASSSGTSGAGNIQYF	TGTGCCAGCAGTTCCGGGACTAGCGGGGCCGGAAACATTCAGTACTTC	TRBJ2-4	TRBV12-3/TRBV12-4	TRBD2	many
CASSLGLAGMDEQFF	TGTGCCAGCAGCCTCGGACTAGCGGGGATGGATGAGCAGTTCTTC	TRBJ2-1	TRBV2	TRBD2	many
CASGGGSSYEQYF	TGTGCTAGTGGGGGGGGTAGCTCCTACGAGCAGTACTTC	TRBJ2-7	TRBV12-5	-	many
CSAGGPTYGYTF	TGCAGTGCTGGGGGACCTACCTATGGCTACACCTTC	TRBJ1-2	TRBV20-1	-	many
CASSDSRPHNEQFF	TGTGCCAGCAGTGACTCCCGGCCCCACAATGAGCAGTTCTTC	TRBJ2-1	TRBV6-5	-	many
CAWSRTSGYEQYF	TGTGCCTGGAGCAGGACTAGCGGCTACGAGCAGTACTTC	TRBJ2-7	TRBV30	TRBD2	many
CASSLAGQPHGYTF	TGTGCCAGCAGTTTGGCAGGCCAACCCCATGGCTACACCTTC	TRBJ1-2	TRBV27	-	many
CASSQDDRGGIEQYF	TGCGCCAGCAGCCAAGATGACAGGGGGGGCATCGAGCAGTACTTC	TRBJ2-7	TRBV4-1	TRBD1	many
CSASRVSTDTQYF	TGCAGTGCTAGCAGAGTTAGCACAGATACGCAGTATTTT	TRBJ2-3	TRBV20-1	-	many
CSAWGLSTDTQYF	TGCAGTGCTTGGGGGTTAAGCACAGATACGCAGTATTTT	TRBJ2-3	TRBV20-1	-	many
CSASKFNEQFF	TGCAGTGCTAGCAAGTTCAATGAGCAGTTCTTC	TRBJ2-1	TRBV20-1	-	many
CASSIRVDTQYF	TGTGCCAGTAGTATTCGTGTGGATACGCAGTATTTT	TRBJ2-3	TRBV19	-	few
CASSFGVARNEKLFF	TGCGCCAGCAGCTTTGGCGTCGCCCGAAATGAAAAACTGTTTTTT	TRBJ1-4	TRBV5-1	-	few
CASSSKTSGGFYNEQFF	TGTGCCAGCAGCTCGAAGACTAGCGGGGGGTTTTACAATGAGCAGTTCTTC	TRBJ2-1	TRBV5-4	TRBD2	many
CASSLGGRTGHSYPWDEKLFF	TGTGCCAGCAGCTTAGGGGGGCGGACAGGGCACTCCTACCCGTGGGATGAAAAACTGTTTTTT	TRBJ1-4	TRBV7-9	TRBD1	many
CSARLGRYDHEQFF	TGCAGTGCTAGACTGGGGAGGTACGACCATGAGCAGTTCTTC	TRBJ2-1	TRBV20-1	-	many
CASSQDLRSTAVAFF	TGCGCCAGCAGCCAAGATCTGCGTAGTACCGCAGTGGCTTTCTTT	TRBJ1-1	TRBV4-1	-	many
CASSLSSGGQNEQFF	TGTGCCAGCAGCTTGAGTAGCGGGGGACAGAATGAGCAGTTCTTC	TRBJ2-1	TRBV7-2	TRBD2	many
CASSLDLGETQYF	TGCGCCAGCAGCTTGGACCTTGGAGAGACCCAGTACTTC	TRBJ2-5	TRBV5-1	-	many
CASSGTVGEQYF	TGTGCCAGCAGCGGTACTGTAGGGGAGCAGTACTTC	TRBJ2-7	TRBV9	-	many
CASSLAGDTDTQYF	TGTGCCAGCAGTTTAGCAGGGGACACAGATACGCAGTATTTT	TRBJ2-3	TRBV28	-	many
CASSDTSGSDTQYF	TGTGCCAGCAGTGATACTAGCGGGAGTGATACGCAGTATTTT	TRBJ2-3	TRBV2	TRBD2	many
CASSLVGSTGELFF	TGTGCCAGCAGCTTAGTCGGGAGCACCGGGGAGCTGTTTTTT	TRBJ2-2	TRBV11-2	-	many
CASRPGLGGHTDTQYF	TGTGCCAGCAGACCGGGACTCGGCGGGCACACAGATACGCAGTATTTT	TRBJ2-3	TRBV5-6	-	few
CASRASGGTEAFF	TGTGCCAGCAGAGCCAGCGGAGGCACTGAAGCTTTCTTT	TRBJ1-1	TRBV7-9	-	many
CSAGDYEQYF	TGCAGTGCTGGAGACTACGAGCAGTACTTC	TRBJ2-7	TRBV20-1	-	many
CASSSLPGTSLFDTQYF	TGTGCCAGCAGCTCACTCCCGGGGACTAGTCTTTTCGATACGCAGTATTTT	TRBJ2-3	TRBV7-2	TRBD2	many
CASSQSHRDGELFF	TGTGCCAGCAGCCAAAGTCACCGGGACGGGGAGCTGTTTTTT	TRBJ2-2	TRBV7-8	-	many
CAISESLFRAQYF	TGTGCCATCAGTGAGTCCCTCTTTAGGGCCCAGTACTTC	TRBJ2-5	TRBV10-3	-	many
CASSFSPGQLGHTEAFF	TGTGCCAGCAGTTTTAGCCCTGGACAGCTAGGACACACTGAAGCTTTCTTT	TRBJ1-1	TRBV7-9	-	many
CSASGLREANEQFF	TGCAGTGCTAGCGGTTTGAGGGAGGCCAATGAGCAGTTCTTC	TRBJ2-1	TRBV20-1	-	many
CASSLDLGTSGYTF	TGTGCCAGCAGCTTAGATCTGGGGACGAGTGGCTACACCTTC	TRBJ1-2	TRBV11-2	-	many
CAISESLSGTGGAEAGELFF	TGTGCCATCAGTGAGTCCTTATCCGGGACAGGGGGCGCGGAGGCCGGGGAGCTGTTTTTT	TRBJ2-2	TRBV10-3	TRBD1	many
CASRPSGGYQETQYF	TGCGCCAGCCGACCCAGCGGGGGATACCAAGAGACCCAGTACTTC	TRBJ2-5	TRBV5-1	TRBD2	many
CATSDARTGSTDTQYF	TGTGCCACCAGTGACGCCCGGACAGGGAGCACAGATACGCAGTATTTT	TRBJ2-3	TRBV24-1	TRBD1	many
CASSTETGPPYEQYF	TGTGCCAGCAGCACGGAGACAGGGCCCCCCTACGAGCAGTACTTC	TRBJ2-7	TRBV9	TRBD1	many
CASSTEGDTQYF	TGTGCCAGCAGCACCGAGGGAGATACGCAGTATTTT	TRBJ2-3	TRBV28	-	many
CASSPRQGNEQFF	TGCGCCAGCAGCCCTCGACAGGGCAATGAGCAGTTCTTC	TRBJ2-1	TRBV5-1	TRBD1	many
CASSFVGGDTQYF	TGCGCCAGCAGCTTTGTCGGGGGAGATACGCAGTATTTT	TRBJ2-3	TRBV5-1	-	many
CAISESPLAGAYNEQFF	TGTGCCATCAGTGAGTCGCCACTAGCGGGCGCCTACAATGAGCAGTTCTTC	TRBJ2-1	TRBV10-3	TRBD2	many
CSAQSAGASNEKLFF	TGCAGTGCCCAGTCCGCAGGGGCGTCTAATGAAAAACTGTTTTTT	TRBJ1-4	TRBV20-1	-	many
CSARGLAFYNEQFF	TGCAGTGCTAGGGGGCTAGCTTTCTACAATGAGCAGTTCTTC	TRBJ2-1	TRBV20-1	-	many
CASSVRDGNYGYTF	TGCGCCAGCAGCGTACGCGACGGAAACTATGGCTACACCTTC	TRBJ1-2	TRBV5-1	-	many
CASSLLAGGSLTKNIQYF	TGTGCCAGCAGCCTACTAGCGGGGGGGTCTTTAACCAAAAACATTCAGTACTTC	TRBJ2-4	TRBV7-8	TRBD2	many